A selection of T cell receptor beta chains follows, all from one sample in a study of cytomegalovirus exposure and HLA in healthy donors. The assay was immunoSEQ multiplex PCR, and TCRdb's table has in-frame clones only and misses some. This table has some 150,000 clones, about 83% appearing once. The sample taken for sequencing was PBMCs. The receptors originated from a woman in her twenties or thirties in good health and CMV-seronegative. CDR3s include the opening cysteine and the closing phenylalanine or tryptophan. The D gene is left open where the match is weak. The size field is filled for only some rows; it gives once, few, many or a size class.

TRBV6-1	NA	NA	14	TRBJ1-2	TGTGCCAGTTCCGCGGACACAACTAACTATGGCTACACCTTC	CASSADTTNYGYTF
TRBV2	TRBD1	once	16	TRBJ1-4	TGTGCCAGCGACAGGGGGCGGGGATCGACTAATGAAAAACTGTTTTTT	CASDRGRGSTNEKLFF
TRBV9	TRBD1	NA	14	TRBJ1-4	TGTGCCAGCAGCCGGGGACAGGGCGTTGAAAAACTGTTTTTT	CASSRGQGVEKLFF
TRBV14	NA	NA	17	TRBJ2-6	TGTGCCAGCAGCCCGATTGACAGTGCCTCTGGGGCCAACGTCCTGACTTTC	CASSPIDSASGANVLTF
TRBV7-8	TRBD1	NA	19	TRBJ2-1	TGTGCCAGCAGCTTAGTGTCAGGGGGCAGCCACCCCGCCTACAATGAGCAGTTCTTC	CASSLVSGGSHPAYNEQFF
TRBV2	NA	NA	13	TRBJ2-5	TGTGCCAGCAGTGGATCAGCGGGAGAGACCCAGTACTTC	CASSGSAGETQYF
TRBV27	NA	NA	16	TRBJ2-2	TGTGCCAGCAGTTTAAATGCTGTGGGGAGGACCGGGGAGCTGTTTTTT	CASSLNAVGRTGELFF
TRBV6-1	TRBD1	NA	15	TRBJ1-5	TGTGCCAGCAGTGCCGGGACAGGGGGCATTCAGCCCCAGCATTTT	CASSAGTGGIQPQHF
TRBV2	NA	NA	13	TRBJ1-1	TGTGCCAGCAGCATCGGAGGGAACACTGAAGCTTTCTTT	CASSIGGNTEAFF
TRBV5-4	TRBD1	NA	15	TRBJ2-5	TGTGCCAGCAGCCCAGGGCAGGGGGCAATGGAGACCCAGTACTTC	CASSPGQGAMETQYF
TRBV2	TRBD1	NA	13	TRBJ1-4	TGTGCCAGCACGGGACAGACTAATGAAAAACTGTTTTTT	CASTGQTNEKLFF
TRBV2	TRBD1	once	14	TRBJ1-2	TGTGCCAGCGTCGGGACAGACAGTTTCTATGGCTACACCTTC	CASVGTDSFYGYTF
TRBV2	NA	NA	13	TRBJ1-2	TGTGCCAGCGGAACCGGGACTCCATATGGCTACACCTTC	CASGTGTPYGYTF
TRBV2	NA	NA	13	TRBJ1-6	TGTGCCAGCATCCAGGAAAATAATTCACCCCTCCACTTT	CASIQENNSPLHF
TRBV4-3	TRBD1	NA	15	TRBJ2-7	TGCGCCAGCAGCCAAACCGGGACAGCCTCCTACGAGCAGTACTTC	CASSQTGTASYEQYF
TRBV27	NA	NA	15	TRBJ2-3	TGTGCCAGCAGTTCGTTAGGGGCGATTCTAGATACGCAGTATTTT	CASSSLGAILDTQYF
TRBV4-1	NA	NA	16	TRBJ2-7	TGCGCCAGCAGCCTTATACCTTCAGGGGGAGGATACGAGCAGTACTTC	CASSLIPSGGGYEQYF
TRBV7-8	TRBD1	once	16	TRBJ1-2	TGTGCCAGCAGCTTAGGCATAAGGGGGCTTGGCTATGGCTACACCTTC	CASSLGIRGLGYGYTF
TRBV9	NA	NA	14	TRBJ2-7	TGTGCCAGCGGAAAAGACTTCTGGACCTACGAGCAGTACTTC	CASGKDFWTYEQYF
TRBV2	NA	NA	13	TRBJ1-5	TGTGCCAGCAGCCGGGACTCCAATCAGCCCCAGCATTTT	CASSRDSNQPQHF